Presented here are 29 T cell receptor beta chains from one specimen sequenced in a study of T cell responses to AZD1222 COVID-19 vaccine. TCRdb's table, derived via immunoSEQ multiplex PCR, lists solely in-frame clones and lacks some. In the table there are under 200,000 clones, about 89% of which are singletons. Source: peripheral blood, taken on day 0 of AZD1222 vaccination. Every receptor here comes from an adult in good health.

The rearrangement joins TRBV6-1 to TRBJ2-7; either TRBD1 or TRBD2 may fit D (5 bases each). V was clipped by 4 bases and J by 2 bases, with 18 bases between them. The CDR3 extends over 16 amino acids. Germline CDR1 reads MNHNS; CDR2 reads SASEGT. This chain's CDR3 is CASSGGDAGDAYEQYF. The CDR3 DNA reads as TGTGCCAGCAGTGGAGGGGACGCTGGGGACGCCTACGAGCAGTACTTC.

Here the CDR3 DNA reads TGCGCCAGCAACCGGGACCTCACCGGGGAGCTGTTTTTT. This encodes CASNRDLTGELFF. The rearrangement links TRBV10-1 to TRBJ2-2; D tentatively reads TRBD1 or TRBD2 (5 bases each). The CDR3 contains 13 residues. With 7 bases removed from V and 4 bases from J, the gap between germline ends came to 10 bases. Germline values: CDR1 WNHNN, CDR2 SYGVQD (reference sequence).

J is TRBJ2-7 and V is TRBV2; possibly TRBD1 for D (6 bases). V was trimmed by 7 bases and J by 6 bases, leaving 19 bases between them. This CDR3 comprises 14 residues. The germline gives CDR1 SNHLY, CDR2 FYNNEI. DNA for the CDR3: TGTGCCAGCAACAGGGACCACTGGCAAGCCGAGCAGTACTTC. Residues: CASNRDHWQAEQYF.

This clone occurred a few times. The J gene is TRBJ1-5, the V gene TRBV21-1; TRBD1 reflects the table's D call only, with no check against the DNA. TRBV21-1 corresponds to a pseudogene. This CDR3 region has 17 residues. CDR3 in amino acids: CASSKEKTGSSNQPQHF. CDR3 sequence (DNA): TGTGCCAGCAGCAAAGAGAAGACAGGGAGTTCCAATCAGCCCCAGCATTTT.

In DNA, the CDR3 is TGCGCCAGCAGGAGGCAGATCGGGACACCTAAGACCGGGGAGCTGTTTTTT. The encoded protein is CASRRQIGTPKTGELFF. This chain connects TRBV4-1 to TRBJ2-2; perhaps TRBD1 as D (6 bases). V gave up 6 bases and J gave up 5 bases, with 22 bases separating them. CDR3 length equals 17 residues. Germline V lookup: CDR1 MGHRA, CDR2 YSYEKL.

This chain links TRBV5-1 with TRBJ1-4; TRBD1 matches 7 bases. Losses at the gene ends were 0 bases for V and 0 bases for J; bases not matched to a gene: 11. The length of the CDR3 is 19 residues. CDR1 and CDR2 from the germline V gene are SGHRS and YFSETQ. CDR3 DNA sequence: TGCGCCAGCAGCTTGGGTGGTTCGGGACAGATTACAACTAATGAAAAACTGTTTTTT. The encoded protein is CASSLGGSGQITTNEKLFF.

V usage is TRBV5-8 and J usage is TRBJ1-5; D is possibly TRBD1 (6 bases). V lost 6 bases, J lost 0 bases, and 13 bases lay in between. Germline CDR1 is SGHTS and CDR2 is YDEGEE. The CDR3 spans 15 residues. The CDR3 DNA reads TGTGCCAGCACCTTAGGACAGCTTAGCAATCAGCCCCAGCATTTT. Its translation is CASTLGQLSNQPQHF.

This chain joins TRBV28 and TRBJ1-2; the match to TRBD1 covers 7 bases. The CDR3 is made up of 14 amino acids. V dropped 5 bases and J dropped 8; count of bases not matched to a gene: 11. Germline V gene sequence: CDR1 MDHEN, CDR2 SYDVKM. The chain's CDR3 is CASSRTGALEGYTF. CDR3 sequence (DNA): TGTGCCAGCAGTCGTACAGGGGCTCTTGAGGGCTACACCTTC.

V gene TRBV28 combines with J gene TRBJ2-5, with D maybe TRBD2 (7 bases). The CDR3 sequence is 17 residues long. Per germline, CDR1 MDHEN and CDR2 SYDVKM. Trimming took off 7 bases at V and 1 base at J, with 22 bases between the two ends. The chain's CDR3 is CASIPGGAGFFQETQYF. CDR3 nucleotides: TGTGCCAGCATTCCGGGGGGCGCGGGTTTTTTCCAAGAGACCCAGTACTTC.

The rearrangement joins TRBV19 to TRBJ2-5, with D perhaps assigned TRBD1 or TRBD2 (6 bases each). With 3 bases removed from V and 4 bases from J, the gap between germline ends came to 12 bases. Germline CDR1 reads LNHDA; CDR2 reads SQIVND (reference sequence). This CDR3 is built from 14 residues. The CDR3: CASSIRGPRETQYF. The CDR3 DNA follows: TGTGCCAGTAGTATTCGGGGGCCGAGAGAGACCCAGTACTTC.

This chain connects TRBV28 to TRBJ1-1; TRBD1 matches 7 bases. CDR3 size: 17 residues. Looked up from germline, CDR1 is MDHEN and CDR2 is SYDVKM. V shed 5 bases and J 4 bases; nucleotides not matched to a gene: 16. CDR3 sequence reads: CASSGVTGTAWSTEAFF. CDR3 in DNA: TGTGCCAGCAGTGGGGTGACAGGGACGGCTTGGAGCACTGAAGCTTTCTTT.

This CDR3 is CASSLAGTGQKLFF. CDR3 in DNA: TGTGCCAGCAGCTTAGCTGGGACAGGGCAAAAACTGTTTTTT. V usage is TRBV11-2 and J usage is TRBJ1-4; 9 bases are a match to TRBD1. Unmatched junction bases numbered 3, after V lost 1 base and J lost 9 bases. The CDR3 covers 14 residues. Germline CDR1 and CDR2: SGHAT and FQNNGV.

This chain joins TRBV19 and TRBJ2-3, with D unclear. Per the germline V gene, CDR1 is LNHDA and CDR2 is SQIVND (reference sequence). V lost 7 bases and J lost 2, with 13 bases in between. The CDR3 spans 14 residues. The CDR3 region is CASTFGSDTDTQYF. CDR3 coding DNA: TGTGCCAGTACTTTTGGGTCGGACACAGATACGCAGTATTTT. Combining the CDR3 with reference TRBV19 and TRBJ2-3 gives the whole variable domain DGGITQSPKYLFRKEGQNVTLSCEQNLNHDAMYWYRQDPGQGLRLIYYSQIVNDFQKGDIAEGYSVSREKKESFPLTVTSAQKNPTAFYLCASTFGSDTDTQYFGPGTRLTVL.

The CDR3 DNA sequence: TGTGCCAGCAGTTTATCCCCTTCCGCAGGGAAAACCTACGAGCAGTACTTC. Translating it yields CASSLSPSAGKTYEQYF. This chain links TRBV28 with TRBJ2-7, with a weak D call TRBD1 (5 bases). V was trimmed by 1 base and J by 2 bases, leaving 18 bases between them. This CDR3 comprises 17 residues. The germline V gene encodes CDR1 MDHEN and CDR2 SYDVKM.

The rearrangement uses TRBV27 and TRBJ2-7; D is tentatively TRBD1 or TRBD2 (6 bases each). The CDR3 contains 14 residues. V shed 5 bases and J shed 3 bases, with 14 bases lying between them. Germline CDR1 and CDR2: MNHEY and SMNVEV (reference sequence). In DNA form, the CDR3 reads TGTGCCAGCAGTCTGGGGGGCGGTGACTACGAGCAGTACTTC. Protein sequence: CASSLGGGDYEQYF.

The rearrangement links TRBV5-4 to TRBJ1-5, with D perhaps matching TRBD1 (5 bases). Between the trimmed V and J ends, which lost 3 bases and 5 bases, there was a span of 12 bases. This CDR3 has 14 residues. Germline CDR1 SGHNT, CDR2 YYREEE (reference sequence). The DNA for the CDR3 is TGTGCCAGCAGCTCCATGGGGGTGGATCAGCCCCAGCATTTT. It codes for CASSSMGVDQPQHF. The variable domain in full, with the rest retrieved from reference TRBV5-4 and TRBJ1-5, is ETGVTQSPTHLIKTRGQQVTLRCSSQSGHNTVSWYQQALGQGPQFIFQYYREEENGRGNFPPRFSGLQFPNYSSELNVNALELDDSALYLCASSSMGVDQPQHFGDGTRLSIL.

This chain uses TRBV6-6 with TRBJ1-2; D ambiguous. V dropped 7 bases and J dropped 4 bases, with 13 bases sitting between them. CDR3 size: 13 residues. In germline, CDR1 is MNHNY, CDR2 SVGAGI (reference sequence). CDR3 in amino acids: CASTADHLYGYTF. The CDR3 region has the DNA TGTGCCAGCACCGCCGACCACCTCTATGGCTACACCTTC.

The chain uses TRBV21-1 and TRBJ2-3; the table's TRBD1 call for D was not verified on the DNA. TRBV21-1 counts as a pseudogene. This CDR3 contains 14 residues. CDR3 in DNA: TGTGCCAGCAGAAAAGTTAAAAGGGGGAATACGCAGTATTTT. It specifies CASRKVKRGNTQYF.

This CDR3 is CAWSVGGHSSGELFF. The CDR3, as DNA: TGTGCCTGGAGTGTAGGGGGCCATAGTTCCGGGGAGCTGTTTTTT. V usage is TRBV30 and J usage is TRBJ2-2; 7 nucleotides align to TRBD1. The CDR3 length is 15 residues. J was trimmed by 6 bases and V by 0 bases; bases with no gene match: 7. The germline V gene has CDR1 GTSNPN and CDR2 SVGIG (reference sequence). The whole variable domain, remainder taken from reference TRBV30 and TRBJ2-2, is SQTIHQWPATLVQPVGSPLSLECTVEGTSNPNLYWYRQAAGRGLQLLFYSVGIGQISSEVPQNLSASRPQDRQFILSSKKLLLSDSGFYLCAWSVGGHSSGELFFGEGSRLTVL.

A single count supports this clone. The chain uses TRBV28 and TRBJ2-7; D is ambiguous. CDR3 length: 11 amino acids. CDR1 MDHEN and CDR2 SYDVKM come from the germline V gene. V shed 1 base and J shed 13 bases, with 11 bases lying between them. The CDR3 DNA reads as TGTGCCAGCAGTTTATCAGGCGGCCCTTACTTC. Its translation is CASSLSGGPYF. Filled out from reference TRBV28 and TRBJ2-7, the complete variable domain reads DVKVTQSSRYLVKRTGEKVFLECVQDMDHENMFWYRQDPGLGLRLIYFSYDVKMKEKGDIPEGYSVSREKKERFSLILESASTNQTSMYLCASSLSGGPYFGPGTRLTVT.

The rearrangement links TRBV11-2 to TRBJ2-3, with 11 bases aligning to TRBD2. From germline, CDR1 is SGHAT and CDR2 FQNNGV. V gave up 3 bases and J gave up 6 bases; unmatched junction bases: 5. The CDR3 is 15 amino acids. CDR3 sequence (DNA): TGTGCCAGCAGCTTCAATAGCGGGGGGGCTGATACGCAGTATTTT. This sequence encodes CASSFNSGGADTQYF.

Here the CDR3 DNA reads TGCAGCGTTCCCCGGGAGGGGAACACTGAAGCTTTCTTT. Translating it yields CSVPREGNTEAFF. The rearrangement joins TRBV29-1 to TRBJ1-1; D not resolved. CDR1 is SQVTM and CDR2 is ANQGSEA in the germline V gene. There are 13 residues in the CDR3. V was shortened by 5 bases and J by 1 base, with 11 bases between the two germline ends.

This clone has a single count. The chain recombines TRBV30 with TRBJ2-7, with D unresolved. This CDR3 comprises 11 residues. Trimming removed 1 base from V and 5 bases from J, with 6 bases in between. The germline V gene encodes CDR1 GTSNPN and CDR2 SVGIG (reference sequence). CDR3 amino acids: CAWSAVDEQYF. The CDR3 coding sequence is TGTGCCTGGAGTGCGGTGGACGAGCAGTACTTC.

The V call is TRBV28, the J call TRBJ2-7; unclear D gene. CDR1 and CDR2 from the germline V gene are MDHEN and SYDVKM. The CDR3 is 15 residues long. V was cut by 7 bases and J by 2 bases, with 18 bases left in between. CDR3 loop: CASNGIRTEAYEQYF. The CDR3 nucleotides read TGTGCCAGCAACGGCATAAGGACGGAAGCCTACGAGCAGTACTTC.

This rearrangement joins TRBV10-3 to TRBJ1-4, with 7 bases aligning to TRBD1. V shed 11 bases, J shed 7 bases, and the junction held 10 bases outside the gene matches. From germline, CDR1 is ENHRY and CDR2 SYGVKD. The CDR3 runs 13 residues. CDR3 DNA sequence: TGTGCCGCGTCCCAGGGGGTTAGTGAAAAACTGTTTTTT. Translation gives CAASQGVSEKLFF.

The V call is TRBV28, the J call TRBJ2-1, with 13 bases fitting TRBD2. This CDR3 spans 17 amino acids. Germline V gene data show CDR1 as MDHEN and CDR2 as SYDVKM. Trimming cost V 5 bases and J 4 bases; bases outside gene matches: 8. The CDR3, as DNA: TGTGCCAGCAGTACCCGGACTAGCGGGAGTGCTTACAATGAGCAGTTCTTC. This translates into CASSTRTSGSAYNEQFF.

V is TRBV28 and J is TRBJ1-5; 11 bases map to TRBD1. V lost 7 bases and J lost 6; bases outside the gene matches: 2. This CDR3 comprises 13 residues. The germline V gene encodes CDR1 MDHEN and CDR2 SYDVKM. The CDR3 nucleotides are TGTGCCAGCATCGGACAGGGGGCTCAGCCCCAGCATTTT. Protein product: CASIGQGAQPQHF. The full variable domain, rest sourced from reference TRBV28 and TRBJ1-5, is DVKVTQSSRYLVKRTGEKVFLECVQDMDHENMFWYRQDPGLGLRLIYFSYDVKMKEKGDIPEGYSVSREKKERFSLILESASTNQTSMYLCASIGQGAQPQHFGDGTRLSIL.

The V call is TRBV5-8, the J call TRBJ2-3; D is possibly TRBD1 (6 bases). V was shortened by 4 bases and J by 3 bases, with 15 bases between the two germline ends. CDR1 and CDR2 (germline): SGHTS, YDEGEE. There are 15 residues in the CDR3. The CDR3 loop reads CASSKRQGLTDTQYF. The CDR3 DNA follows: TGTGCCAGCAGCAAAAGGCAGGGGTTAACAGATACGCAGTATTTT.

This rearrangement joins TRBV11-3 to TRBJ2-1; tentatively, D is TRBD2 (6 bases). V lost 4 bases and J 9 bases, leaving 22 bases between the germline ends. This CDR3 comprises 16 residues. Germline V gene sequence: CDR1 SGHNT, CDR2 YENEEA. CDR3 loop: CASSSTPGGRSGEQFF. CDR3 in DNA: TGTGCCAGCAGCTCGACTCCCGGGGGTCGAAGTGGTGAGCAGTTCTTC.